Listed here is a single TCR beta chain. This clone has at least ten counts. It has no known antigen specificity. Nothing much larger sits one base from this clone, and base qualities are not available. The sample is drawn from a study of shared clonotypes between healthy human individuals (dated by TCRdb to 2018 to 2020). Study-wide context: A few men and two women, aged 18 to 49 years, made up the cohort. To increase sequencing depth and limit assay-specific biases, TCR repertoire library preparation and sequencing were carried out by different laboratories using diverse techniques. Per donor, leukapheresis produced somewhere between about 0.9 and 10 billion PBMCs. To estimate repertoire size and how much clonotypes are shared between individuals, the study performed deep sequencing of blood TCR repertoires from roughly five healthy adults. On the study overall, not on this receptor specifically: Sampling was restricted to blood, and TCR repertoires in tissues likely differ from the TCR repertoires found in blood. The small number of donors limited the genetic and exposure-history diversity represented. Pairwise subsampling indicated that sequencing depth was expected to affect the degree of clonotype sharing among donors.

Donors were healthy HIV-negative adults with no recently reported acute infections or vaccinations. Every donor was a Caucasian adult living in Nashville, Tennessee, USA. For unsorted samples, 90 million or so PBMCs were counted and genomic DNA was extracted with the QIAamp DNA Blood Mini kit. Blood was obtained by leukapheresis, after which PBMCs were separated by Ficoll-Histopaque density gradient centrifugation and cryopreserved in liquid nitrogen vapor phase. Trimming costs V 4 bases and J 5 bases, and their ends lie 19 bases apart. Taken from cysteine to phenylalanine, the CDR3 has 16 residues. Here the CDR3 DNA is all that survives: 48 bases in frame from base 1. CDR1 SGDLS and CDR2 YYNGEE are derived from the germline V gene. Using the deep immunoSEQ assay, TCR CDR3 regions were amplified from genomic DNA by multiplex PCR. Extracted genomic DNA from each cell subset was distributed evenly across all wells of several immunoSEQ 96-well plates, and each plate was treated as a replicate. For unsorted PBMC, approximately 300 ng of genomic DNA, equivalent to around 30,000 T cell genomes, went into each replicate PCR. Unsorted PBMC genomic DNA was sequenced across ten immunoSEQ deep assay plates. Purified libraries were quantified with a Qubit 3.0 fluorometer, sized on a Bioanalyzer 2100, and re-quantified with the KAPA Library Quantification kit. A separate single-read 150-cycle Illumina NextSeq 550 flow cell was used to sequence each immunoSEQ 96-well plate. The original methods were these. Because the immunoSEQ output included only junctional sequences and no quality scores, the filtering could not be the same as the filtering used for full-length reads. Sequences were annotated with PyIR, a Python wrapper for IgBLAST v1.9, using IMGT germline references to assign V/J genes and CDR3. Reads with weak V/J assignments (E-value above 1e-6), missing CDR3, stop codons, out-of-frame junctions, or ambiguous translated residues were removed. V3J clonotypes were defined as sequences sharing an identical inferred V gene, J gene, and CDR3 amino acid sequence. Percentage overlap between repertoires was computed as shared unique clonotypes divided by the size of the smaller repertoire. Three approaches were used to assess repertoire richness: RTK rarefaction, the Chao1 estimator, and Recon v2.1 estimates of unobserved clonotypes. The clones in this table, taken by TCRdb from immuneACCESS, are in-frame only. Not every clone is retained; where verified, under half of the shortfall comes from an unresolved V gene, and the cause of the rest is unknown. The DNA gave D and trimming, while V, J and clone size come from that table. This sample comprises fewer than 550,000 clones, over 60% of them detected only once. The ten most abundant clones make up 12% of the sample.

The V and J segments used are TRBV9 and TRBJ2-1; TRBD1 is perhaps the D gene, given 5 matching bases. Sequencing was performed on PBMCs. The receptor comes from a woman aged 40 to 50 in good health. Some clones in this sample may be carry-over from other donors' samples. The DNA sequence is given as TGTGCCAGCAGCCCAGGAATCAGGGCTGGGGACAATGAGCAGTTCTTC. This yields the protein CASSPGIRAGDNEQFF.